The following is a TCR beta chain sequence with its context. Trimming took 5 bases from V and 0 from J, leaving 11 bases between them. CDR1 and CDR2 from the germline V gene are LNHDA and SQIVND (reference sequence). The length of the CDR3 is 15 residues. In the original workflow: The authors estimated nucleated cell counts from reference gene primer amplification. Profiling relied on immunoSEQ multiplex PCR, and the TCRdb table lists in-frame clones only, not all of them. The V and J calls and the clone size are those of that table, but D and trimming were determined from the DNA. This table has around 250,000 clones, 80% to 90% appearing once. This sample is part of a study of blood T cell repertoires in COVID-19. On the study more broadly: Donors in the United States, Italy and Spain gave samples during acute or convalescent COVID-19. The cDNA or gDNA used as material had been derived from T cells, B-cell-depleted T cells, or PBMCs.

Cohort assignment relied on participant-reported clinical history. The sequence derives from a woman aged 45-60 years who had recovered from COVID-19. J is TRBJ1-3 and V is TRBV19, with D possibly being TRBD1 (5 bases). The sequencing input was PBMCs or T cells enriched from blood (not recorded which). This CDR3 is CASSSRQLSGNTIYF. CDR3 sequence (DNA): TGTGCCAGTAGTTCGCGACAGCTCTCTGGAAACACCATATATTTT.